This TCR beta chain originates from a study of a mutant IDH1 vaccine in newly diagnosed glioma. Study at large: The start of vaccination came 4-6 weeks after radiotherapy alone, or with temozolomide cycles. Before enrollment, the patients had been treated with radiotherapy alone, temozolomide alone, or both together. Most of them had received both.

Note on this clone: As yet, its antigen is unknown.

The length of the CDR3 is 15 residues. Germline V gene sequence: CDR1 SGHKS, CDR2 YYEKEE (reference sequence). V was pared by 3 bases and J by 5 bases, with 16 bases between. Here immunoSEQ multiplex PCR was the method, and the copy in TCRdb shows in-frame clones only, minus some. Among about 31,000 clones listed, roughly four fifths were seen once. The time point: week 35, safety follow-up. Doses comprised 300 ug of mutant IDH1 20-mer peptide each, plus topical imiquimod. Donors had new IDH1-mutant astrocytomas of WHO grade 3 or 4 (ATRX-lost). This TCR was sampled from a man aged 25 to 40 with glioma. The source material was PBMCs, sampled from a glioma patient whose treatment included an IDH1 peptide vaccine. The chain is built from TRBV5-5 and TRBJ2-3; D perhaps matches TRBD2 (5 bases). Here the CDR3 DNA reads TGTGCCAGCAGCTGGTCGGGGAGTTGGGGAGATACGCAGTATTTT. Its protein product is CASSWSGSWGDTQYF.